This T cell receptor beta chain was sequenced in a study of blood T cell repertoires in COVID-19. The wider study: The United States, Italy and Spain supplied acute and convalescent COVID-19 samples.

Authors' processing steps: Estimation of nucleated cell counts was performed using reference gene primer amplification. Sequencing used immunoSEQ multiplex PCR; TCRdb keeps in-frame clones, though not all of them. V and J calls and clone size are copied from that table; D and trimming were computed from the DNA. The data hold over 50,000 clones, with about 90% observed a single time. Germline CDR1 is MNHEY and CDR2 is SVGEGT. V was clipped by 6 bases and J by 5 bases, with 22 bases between them. The CDR3 contains 16 residues. The TCR comes from a man between 60 and 75 years old with acute or convalescent COVID-19. V gene TRBV6-2 or TRBV6-3 combines with J gene TRBJ1-1; weak D call: TRBD1 (5 bases). The sequenced material came from peripheral blood. In DNA form, the CDR3 reads TGTGCCAGCAGCCGCCCGGGATTGGGGGGGTATACTGAAGCTTTCTTT. Amino acid sequence: CASSRPGLGGYTEAFF.